This TCR beta chain was sequenced for a study of T cell changes during pregnancy in multiple sclerosis. The method was immunoSEQ multiplex PCR; TCRdb's version includes in-frame clones alone and lacks a portion of them. Of under 55,000 clones in the sample, over 90% were seen once. This CDR3 is built from 15 residues. Trimming shortened V by 5 bases and J by 1 base, and 12 bases separated the two germline ends. Germline V lookup: CDR1 ENHRY, CDR2 SYGVKD. This chain joins TRBV10-3 and TRBJ1-3, with D uncertain. The receptor's source is a female donor in good health, enrolled as a control in a pregnancy study. Sequenced here: CD4+ T cells from peripheral blood mononuclear cells, sampled after pregnancy. The CDR3 DNA sequence: TGTGCCATCAGTCCCGACATGGCGTCTGGAAACACCATATATTTT. Translation gives CAISPDMASGNTIYF.